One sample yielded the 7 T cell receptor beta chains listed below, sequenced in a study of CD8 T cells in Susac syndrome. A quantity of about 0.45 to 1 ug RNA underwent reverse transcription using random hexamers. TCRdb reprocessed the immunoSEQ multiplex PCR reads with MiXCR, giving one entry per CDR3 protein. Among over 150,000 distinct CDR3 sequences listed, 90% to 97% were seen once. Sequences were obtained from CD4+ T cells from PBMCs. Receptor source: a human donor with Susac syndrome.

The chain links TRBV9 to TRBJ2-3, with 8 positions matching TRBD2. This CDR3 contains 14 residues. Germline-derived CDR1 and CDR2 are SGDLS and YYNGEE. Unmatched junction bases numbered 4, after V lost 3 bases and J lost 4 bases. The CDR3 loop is CASSAGGAADTQYF. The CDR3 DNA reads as TGTGCCAGCAGCGCCGGGGGGGCCGCAGATACGCAGTATTTT.

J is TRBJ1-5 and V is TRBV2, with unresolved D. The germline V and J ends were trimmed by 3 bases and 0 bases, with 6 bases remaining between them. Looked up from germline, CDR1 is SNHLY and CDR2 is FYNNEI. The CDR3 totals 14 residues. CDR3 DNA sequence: TGTGCCAGCAGTGACGGATATAGCAATCAGCCCCAGCATTTT. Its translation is CASSDGYSNQPQHF. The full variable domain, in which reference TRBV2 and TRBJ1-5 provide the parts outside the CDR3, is EPEVTQTPSHQVTQMGQEVILRCVPISNHLYFYWYRQILGQKVEFLVSFYNNEISEKSEIFDDQFSVERPDGSNFTLKIRSTKLEDSAMYFCASSDGYSNQPQHFGDGTRLSIL.

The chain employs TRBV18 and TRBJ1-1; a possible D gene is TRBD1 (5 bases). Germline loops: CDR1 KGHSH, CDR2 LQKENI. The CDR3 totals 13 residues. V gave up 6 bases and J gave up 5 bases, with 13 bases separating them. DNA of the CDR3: TGTGCCAGCTCCCAGGAGGGGCGGACTGAAGCTTTCTTT. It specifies CASSQEGRTEAFF.

CDR3 loop: CASSRDRGPIQYF. The CDR3 DNA sequence: TGTGCCAGCAGCCGGGACAGGGGGCCGATTCAGTACTTC. This chain uses TRBV7-2 with TRBJ2-4; 12 nucleotides line up with TRBD1. V gave up 5 bases and J gave up 10 bases; unmatched junction bases: 3. Per the germline V gene, CDR1 is SGHTA and CDR2 is FQGNSA. This CDR3 region has 13 residues. The full variable domain, in which reference TRBV7-2 and TRBJ2-4 provide the parts outside the CDR3, is GAGVSQSPSNKVTEKGKDVELRCDPISGHTALYWYRQSLGQGLEFLIYFQGNSAPDKSGLPSDRFSAERTGGSVSTLTIQRTQQEDSAVYLCASSRDRGPIQYFGAGTRLSVL.

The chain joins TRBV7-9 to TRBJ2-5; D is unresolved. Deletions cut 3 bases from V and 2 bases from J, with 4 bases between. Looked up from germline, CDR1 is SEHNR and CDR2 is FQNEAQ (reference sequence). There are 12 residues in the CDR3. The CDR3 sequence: CASSFMQETQYF. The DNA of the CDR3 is TGTGCCAGCAGCTTTATGCAAGAGACCCAGTACTTC.

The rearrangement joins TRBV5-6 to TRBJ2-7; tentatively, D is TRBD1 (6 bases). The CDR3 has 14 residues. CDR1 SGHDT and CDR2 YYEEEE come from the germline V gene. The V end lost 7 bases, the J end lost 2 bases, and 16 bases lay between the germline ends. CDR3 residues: CASAKGDRTYEQYF. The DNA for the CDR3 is TGTGCCAGCGCTAAGGGGGACCGCACCTACGAGCAGTACTTC.

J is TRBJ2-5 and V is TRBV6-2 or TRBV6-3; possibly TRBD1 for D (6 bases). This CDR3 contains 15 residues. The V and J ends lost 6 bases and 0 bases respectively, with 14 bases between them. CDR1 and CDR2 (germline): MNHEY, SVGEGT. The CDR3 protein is CASSRGTPYQETQYF. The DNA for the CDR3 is TGTGCCAGCAGCAGAGGGACACCTTACCAAGAGACCCAGTACTTC.